Listed here are 19 T cell receptor beta chains from one sample, sequenced in a study of T cells in Graves' hyperthyroidism and ophthalmopathy. Using RNA transcripts as the source, TCR beta CDR3 regions were amplified. Initially, a first-round RT-PCR of the TCR CDR3 employed the HTBI primer set. TCRdb re-analysed the multiplex PCR reads in MiXCR, keeping a single row per CDR3 protein. This sample has about 540,000 distinct CDR3 sequences, with 46% found just once. The sample consisted of peripheral blood or thyroid tissue (not recorded which). These receptors were collected from a woman aged 18-30 years with Graves' hyperthyroidism.

This clonotype showed up just a few times. The chain carries TRBV27 and TRBJ1-5, with a weak D call TRBD1 (6 bases). This CDR3 has 16 amino acids. The germline V gene encodes CDR1 MNHEY and CDR2 SMNVEV (reference sequence). Trimming removed 4 bases from V and 0 bases from J, with 13 bases in between. The CDR3 coding sequence is TGTGCCAGCAGTTACGGGGGCAAATATAGCAATCAGCCCCAGCATTTT. Its translation: CASSYGGKYSNQPQHF.

Concerning this clonotype itself: A read error may be the cause here, since a much bigger clone is one base away. The V call is TRBV25-1, the J call TRBJ2-3, with D hard to call. The CDR3 contains 14 residues. Germline-derived CDR1 and CDR2 are MGHDK and SYGVNS. CDR3 in DNA: TGTGCCTGCAGTGAATCCCCTAGCACAGATACGCAGTATTTT. Encoded protein: CACSESPSTDTQYF.

The V gene is TRBV15, the J gene TRBJ2-7; 13 bases fit TRBD2. There are 15 residues in the CDR3. Germline CDR1 reads LNHNV; CDR2 reads YYDKDF (reference sequence). Germline trimming cut 2 bases from V and 4 bases from J; bases unmatched to any gene: 2. The CDR3 reads CATSRTSGRVYEQYF. In DNA form, the CDR3 reads TGTGCCACCAGCAGAACTAGCGGGAGGGTGTACGAGCAGTACTTC.

This clonotype was seen many times. The chain is built from TRBV7-9 and TRBJ2-7; no clear D gene. There are 13 residues in the CDR3. Between the trimmed V and J ends, which lost 2 bases and 1 base, there was a span of 6 bases. In germline, CDR1 is SEHNR, CDR2 FQNEAQ (reference sequence). CDR3 sequence: CASSLKHSYEQYF. CDR3 bases: TGTGCCAGCAGCTTAAAACATTCCTACGAGCAGTACTTC.

This clonotype was picked up many times. The chain couples TRBV10-2 to TRBJ1-1; D uncertain. V was trimmed by 1 base and J by 8 bases, leaving 5 bases between them. The germline V gene encodes CDR1 WSHSY and CDR2 SAAADI. This CDR3 has 11 amino acids. This CDR3 is CASSELSEAFF. The CDR3 DNA reads TGCGCCAGCAGTGAGTTATCAGAAGCTTTCTTT.

The chain carries TRBV6-1 and TRBJ2-2; 10 bases map to TRBD2. This CDR3 has 15 residues. Germline lookup yields CDR1 MNHNS and CDR2 SASEGT. Losses at the gene ends were 6 bases for V and 7 bases for J; bases not matched to a gene: 8. The CDR3 loop reads CASRIQREGVGELFF. CDR3 nucleotides: TGTGCCAGCAGGATTCAGCGGGAGGGAGTCGGGGAGCTGTTTTTT.

This clonotype was seen ten or more times. J is TRBJ2-2 and V is TRBV14; 8 bases map to TRBD2. Germline trimming cut 0 bases from V and 2 bases from J; bases unmatched to any gene: 11. The germline gives CDR1 SGHDN, CDR2 FVKESK. This CDR3 comprises 19 residues. This chain's CDR3 is CASSQESVAGLRNTGELFF. CDR3 bases: TGTGCCAGCAGCCAAGAAAGTGTAGCGGGACTCAGAAACACCGGGGAGCTGTTTTTT. Full variable domain (rest looked up from reference TRBV14 and TRBJ2-2): EAGVTQFPSHSVIEKGQTVTLRCDPISGHDNLYWYRRVMGKEIKFLLHFVKESKQDESGMPNNRFLAERTGGTYSTLKVQPAELEDSGVYFCASSQESVAGLRNTGELFFGEGSRLTVL.

The V and J genes are TRBV7-9 and TRBJ2-6; D is uncertain. This CDR3 spans 18 amino acids. V was clipped by 3 bases and J by 0 bases, with 15 bases between them. The germline CDR1 and CDR2 sequences are SEHNR and FQNEAQ (reference sequence). The CDR3 loop reads CASSLGSLLSSGANVLTF. The CDR3 DNA follows: TGTGCCAGCAGCTTGGGTTCGCTGCTGAGCTCTGGGGCCAACGTCCTGACTTTC.

This clonotype was picked up a small number of times. J is TRBJ1-5 and V is TRBV29-1; D not certain. This CDR3 has 13 amino acids. CDR1 is SQVTM, CDR2 ANQGSEA, per germline. Between the trimmed V and J ends, which lost 4 bases and 7 bases, there was a span of 14 bases. CDR3 region: CSVGEGHEQPQHF. CDR3 DNA: TGCAGCGTTGGAGAAGGCCACGAGCAGCCCCAGCATTTT. Together with reference TRBV29-1 and TRBJ1-5, the CDR3 gives the full variable domain: SAVISQKPSRDICQRGTSLTIQCQVDSQVTMMFWYRQQPGQSLTLIATANQGSEATYESGFVIDKFPISRPNLTFSTLTVSNMSPEDSSIYLCSVGEGHEQPQHFGDGTRLSIL.

The genes are TRBV11-2 and TRBJ2-7; 7 nucleotides agree with TRBD1. This CDR3 is built from 14 residues. V shed 3 bases and J 7 bases; nucleotides not matched to a gene: 9. CDR1 is SGHAT and CDR2 is FQNNGV in the germline V gene. The CDR3: CASSFPWTGLEQYF. The DNA of the CDR3 is TGTGCCAGCAGCTTTCCATGGACAGGCTTGGAGCAGTACTTC.

The CDR3 region is CAQTSPETQYF. In nucleotides, the CDR3 is TGTGCCCAGACTAGTCCCGAGACCCAGTACTTC. The V and J genes are TRBV2 and TRBJ2-5; D possibly corresponds to TRBD2 (6 bases). This CDR3 comprises 11 residues. CDR1 and CDR2 (germline): SNHLY, FYNNEI. Trimming removed 11 bases at V and 5 bases at J, with 12 bases between. The full variable domain, its missing parts supplied by reference TRBV2 and TRBJ2-5, is EPEVTQTPSHQVTQMGQEVILRCVPISNHLYFYWYRQILGQKVEFLVSFYNNEISEKSEIFDDQFSVERPDGSNFTLKIRSTKLEDSAMYFCAQTSPETQYFGPGTRLLVL.

CDR3 region: CASSHRDRAETQHF. The DNA for the CDR3 is TGTGCCAGCAGCCACCGGGACAGGGCAGAGACCCAGCATTTT. The chain recombines TRBV7-6 with TRBJ1-5, with 9 bases lining up with TRBD1. The CDR3 runs to 14 residues. J gave up 11 bases and V 5 bases, and 10 bases lay outside the gene matches. Germline CDR1 is SGHVS and CDR2 is FNYEAQ.

Many counts were recorded for this clonotype. This rearrangement joins TRBV20-1 to TRBJ1-5; D is unclear. The V end lost 6 bases, the J end lost 4 bases, and 13 bases lay between the germline ends. The CDR3 contains 13 residues. Germline V gene data show CDR1 as DFQATT and CDR2 as SNEGSKA (reference sequence). The CDR3 sequence: CSASGGINQPQHF. The CDR3, as DNA: TGCAGTGCCTCCGGCGGGATTAATCAGCCCCAGCATTTT.

This chain uses TRBV12-3 or TRBV12-4 with TRBJ1-5, with D maybe TRBD1 (6 bases). Trimming removed 6 bases at V and 7 bases at J, with 25 bases between. The CDR3 extends over 17 amino acids. CDR3 in amino acids: CASSYMPGGFGGQPQHF. The CDR3 region has the DNA TGTGCCAGCAGCTACATGCCGGGGGGTTTCGGGGGCCAGCCCCAGCATTTT.

This clonotype appeared many times. The chain uses TRBV2 and TRBJ1-2; 7 nucleotides agree with TRBD1. This CDR3 region has 15 residues. J gave up 6 bases and V 4 bases, and 11 bases lay outside the gene matches. Germline V gene data show CDR1 as SNHLY and CDR2 as FYNNEI. CDR3 DNA sequence: TGTGCCAGCAGTGTTATAGGAAGGGGGCTAGATGGCTACACCTTC. This translates into CASSVIGRGLDGYTF.

The rearrangement uses TRBV7-2 and TRBJ1-5, with a weak D call TRBD1 (5 bases). The CDR3 is made up of 17 amino acids. Trimming removed 5 bases from V and 1 base from J, with 18 bases in between. Germline CDR1 is SGHTA and CDR2 is FQGNSA. CDR3 amino acids: CASSTRGTSPSNQPQHF. DNA of the CDR3: TGTGCCAGCAGCACACGAGGGACTAGCCCGAGCAATCAGCCCCAGCATTTT.

Worth noting for this clonotype: No conserved phenylalanine or tryptophan ends this CDR3, so it is likely a read error. Because the CDR3's place on the DNA is in doubt, the DNA is left out and the CDR3 is given as listed by TCRdb. V gene TRBV7-9 combines with J gene TRBJ1-1; the D call TRBD1 from the table was never checked on the DNA. The CDR3 is 10 amino acids long, termini counted. The germline gives CDR1 SEHNR, CDR2 FQNEAQ (reference sequence). The CDR3 here is CASSRDRANY.

Comments on this clonotype: The missing conserved phenylalanine or tryptophan at the end of this CDR3 makes a read error likely. This chain links TRBV10-3 with TRBJ1-1, with D possibly matching TRBD1 (6 bases). V shed 0 bases and J shed 0 bases, with 14 bases lying between them. The CDR3 has 17 residues. The germline V gene has CDR1 ENHRY and CDR2 SYGVKD. The CDR3 nucleotides are TGTGCCATCAGTGAGTCGGGGGCAGGGCAAATGAACACTGAAGCTTTCCTT. Encoded protein: CAISESGAGQMNTEAFL.

CDR3: CASSQTSGSGANVLTF. Written as DNA, the CDR3 is TGTGCCAGCAGCCAAACTAGCGGCTCTGGGGCCAACGTCCTGACTTTC. The chain couples TRBV7-2 to TRBJ2-6, with 8 nucleotides matching TRBD2. V lost 5 bases and J lost 0; bases outside the gene matches: 3. The CDR3 is 16 residues long. From germline, CDR1 is SGHTA and CDR2 FQGNSA.